This T cell receptor beta chain was found in a study of preoperative IRX-2 immunotherapy in early breast cancer. The treatment: preoperative locoregional IRX-2 cytokine immunotherapy. This phase Ib study tested locoregional IRX-2 cytokine immunotherapy given before surgery. Clones were read by immunoSEQ multiplex PCR, and TCRdb kept only the in-frame ones, dropping some. The table shows more than 20,000 clones, with approximately 75% occurring only once. Germline CDR1 and CDR2: MNHGY and SAAAGT. With V trimmed by 11 bases and J by 4 bases, 10 bases remained unmatched. The CDR3 is 14 residues long. The material sequenced was lymph node tissue, taken after IRX-2 immunotherapy. The chain combines TRBV6-8 with TRBJ2-3; 9 positions match TRBD2. This sequence originates from a human donor with breast cancer. In nucleotides, the CDR3 is TGTGCCTCTCGCCTAGCGGGGATGGCAGATACGCAGTATTTT. The encoded protein is CASRLAGMADTQYF.